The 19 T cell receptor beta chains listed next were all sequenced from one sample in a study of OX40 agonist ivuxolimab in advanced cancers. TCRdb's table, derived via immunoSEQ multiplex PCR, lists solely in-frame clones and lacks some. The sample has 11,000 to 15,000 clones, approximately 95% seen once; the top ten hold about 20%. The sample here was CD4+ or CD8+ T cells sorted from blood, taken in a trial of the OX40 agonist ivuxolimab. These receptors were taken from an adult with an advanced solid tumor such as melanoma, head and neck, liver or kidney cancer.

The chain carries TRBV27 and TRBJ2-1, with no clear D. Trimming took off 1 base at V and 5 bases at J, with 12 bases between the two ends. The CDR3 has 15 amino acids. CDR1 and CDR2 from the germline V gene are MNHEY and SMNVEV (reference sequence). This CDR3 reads CASSLFLLSDNEQFF. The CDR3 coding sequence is TGTGCCAGCAGTTTATTCCTCCTAAGCGACAATGAGCAGTTCTTC.

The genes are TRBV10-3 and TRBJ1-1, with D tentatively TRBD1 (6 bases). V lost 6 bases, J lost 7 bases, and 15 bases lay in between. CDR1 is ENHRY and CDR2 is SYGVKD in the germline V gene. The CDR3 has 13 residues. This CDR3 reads CAISRAGGSEAFF. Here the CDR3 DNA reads TGTGCCATCAGCCGGGCGGGGGGCAGTGAAGCTTTCTTT.

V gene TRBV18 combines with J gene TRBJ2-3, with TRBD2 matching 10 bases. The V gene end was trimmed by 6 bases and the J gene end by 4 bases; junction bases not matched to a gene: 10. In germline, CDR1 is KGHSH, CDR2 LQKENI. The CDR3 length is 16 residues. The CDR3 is CASSSLAGESPDTQYF. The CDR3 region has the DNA TGTGCCAGCTCGTCTCTAGCGGGAGAGTCCCCAGATACGCAGTATTTT.

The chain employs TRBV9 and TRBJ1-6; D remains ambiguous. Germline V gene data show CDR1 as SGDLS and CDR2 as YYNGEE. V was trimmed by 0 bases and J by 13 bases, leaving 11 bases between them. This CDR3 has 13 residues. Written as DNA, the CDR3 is TGTGCCAGCAGCGTAGGTGCCGGGTTCCCCCTCCACTTT. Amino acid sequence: CASSVGAGFPLHF.

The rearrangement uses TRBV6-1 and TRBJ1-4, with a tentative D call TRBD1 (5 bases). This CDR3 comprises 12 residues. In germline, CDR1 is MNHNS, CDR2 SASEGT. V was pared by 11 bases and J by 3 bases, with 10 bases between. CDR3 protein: CAAPGPNEKLFF. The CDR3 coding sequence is TGTGCCGCCCCGGGACCTAATGAAAAACTGTTTTTT.

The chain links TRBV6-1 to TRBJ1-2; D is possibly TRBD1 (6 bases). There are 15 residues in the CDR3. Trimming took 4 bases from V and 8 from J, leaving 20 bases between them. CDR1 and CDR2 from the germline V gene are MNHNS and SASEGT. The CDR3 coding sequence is TGTGCCAGCAGTGTAAGAACGGGACACACCGACGGCTACACCTTC. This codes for CASSVRTGHTDGYTF.

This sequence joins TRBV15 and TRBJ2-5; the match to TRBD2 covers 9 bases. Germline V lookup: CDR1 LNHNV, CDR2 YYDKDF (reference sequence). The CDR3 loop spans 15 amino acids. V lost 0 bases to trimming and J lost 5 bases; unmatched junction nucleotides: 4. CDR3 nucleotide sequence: TGTGCCACCAGCAGAGAGGTAGCGGGGGCCGAGACCCAGTACTTC. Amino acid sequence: CATSREVAGAETQYF.

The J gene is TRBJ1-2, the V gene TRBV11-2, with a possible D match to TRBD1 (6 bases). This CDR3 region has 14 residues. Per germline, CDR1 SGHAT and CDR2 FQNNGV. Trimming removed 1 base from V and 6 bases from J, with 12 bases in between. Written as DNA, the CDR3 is TGTGCCAGCAGCTTAGTGTACAGGGACGATGGCTACACCTTC. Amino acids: CASSLVYRDDGYTF.

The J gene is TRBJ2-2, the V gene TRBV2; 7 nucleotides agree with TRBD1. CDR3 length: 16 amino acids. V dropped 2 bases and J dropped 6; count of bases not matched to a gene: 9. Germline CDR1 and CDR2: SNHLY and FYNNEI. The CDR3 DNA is TGTGCCAGCAGTGAATCAACAGGGGAATTCGCCGGGGAGCTGTTTTTT. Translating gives CASSESTGEFAGELFF. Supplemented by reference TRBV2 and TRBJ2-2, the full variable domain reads EPEVTQTPSHQVTQMGQEVILRCVPISNHLYFYWYRQILGQKVEFLVSFYNNEISEKSEIFDDQFSVERPDGSNFTLKIRSTKLEDSAMYFCASSESTGEFAGELFFGEGSRLTVL.

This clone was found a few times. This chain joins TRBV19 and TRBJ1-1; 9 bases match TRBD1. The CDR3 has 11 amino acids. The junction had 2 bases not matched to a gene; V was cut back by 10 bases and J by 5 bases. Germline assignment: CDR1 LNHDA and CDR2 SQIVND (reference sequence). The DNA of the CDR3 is TGTGCCACAGGACAGGGGACTGAAGCTTTCTTT. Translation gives CATGQGTEAFF.

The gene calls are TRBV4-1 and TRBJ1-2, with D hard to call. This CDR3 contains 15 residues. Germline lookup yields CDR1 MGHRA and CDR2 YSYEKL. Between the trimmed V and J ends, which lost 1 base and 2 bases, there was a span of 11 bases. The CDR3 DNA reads TGCGCCAGCAGCCAAGGAACAGTGCCGAACTATGGCTACACCTTC. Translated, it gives CASSQGTVPNYGYTF.

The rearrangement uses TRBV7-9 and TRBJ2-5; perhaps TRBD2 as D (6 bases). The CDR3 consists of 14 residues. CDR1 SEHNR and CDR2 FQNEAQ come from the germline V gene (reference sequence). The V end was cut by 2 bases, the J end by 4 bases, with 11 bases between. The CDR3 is CASSLLGGGETQYF. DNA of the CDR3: TGTGCCAGCAGCTTATTGGGGGGAGGAGAGACCCAGTACTTC.

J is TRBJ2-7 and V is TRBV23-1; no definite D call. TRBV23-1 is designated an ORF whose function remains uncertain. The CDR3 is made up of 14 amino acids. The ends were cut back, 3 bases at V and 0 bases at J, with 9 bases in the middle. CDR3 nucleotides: TGCGCCAGCAGTCAGGTTTCAAGCTCCTACGAGCAGTACTTC. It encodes CASSQVSSSYEQYF.

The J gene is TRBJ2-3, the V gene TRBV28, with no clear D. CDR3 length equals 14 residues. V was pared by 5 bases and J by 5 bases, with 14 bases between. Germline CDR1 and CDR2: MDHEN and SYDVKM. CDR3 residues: CASSDLPPQDTQYF. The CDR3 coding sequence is TGTGCCAGCAGTGACCTCCCCCCGCAAGATACGCAGTATTTT.

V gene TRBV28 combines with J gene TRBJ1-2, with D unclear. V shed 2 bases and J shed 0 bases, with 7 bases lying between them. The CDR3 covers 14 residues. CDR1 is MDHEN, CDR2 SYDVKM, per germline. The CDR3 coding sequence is TGTGCCAGCAGTTTAGCGTACACTAACTATGGCTACACCTTC. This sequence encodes CASSLAYTNYGYTF.

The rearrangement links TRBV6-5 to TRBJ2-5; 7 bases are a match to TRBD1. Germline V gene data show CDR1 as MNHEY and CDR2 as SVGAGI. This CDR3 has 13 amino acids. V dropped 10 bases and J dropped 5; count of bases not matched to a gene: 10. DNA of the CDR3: TGTGCCACCAAGGGACAGACGGGGGAGACCCAGTACTTC. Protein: CATKGQTGETQYF.

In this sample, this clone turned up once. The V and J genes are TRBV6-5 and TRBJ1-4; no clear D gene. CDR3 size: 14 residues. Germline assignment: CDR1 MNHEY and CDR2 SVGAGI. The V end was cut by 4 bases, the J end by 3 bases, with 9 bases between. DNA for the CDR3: TGTGCCAGCAGTTCCCCTGGGGCTAATGAAAAACTGTTTTTT. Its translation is CASSSPGANEKLFF.

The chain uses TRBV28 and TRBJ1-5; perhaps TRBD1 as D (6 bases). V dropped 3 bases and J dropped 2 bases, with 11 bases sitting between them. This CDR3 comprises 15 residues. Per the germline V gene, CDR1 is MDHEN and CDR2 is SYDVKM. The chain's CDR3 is CASSLTGLGNQPQHF. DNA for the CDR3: TGTGCCAGCAGTTTGACAGGTCTTGGCAATCAGCCCCAGCATTTT.

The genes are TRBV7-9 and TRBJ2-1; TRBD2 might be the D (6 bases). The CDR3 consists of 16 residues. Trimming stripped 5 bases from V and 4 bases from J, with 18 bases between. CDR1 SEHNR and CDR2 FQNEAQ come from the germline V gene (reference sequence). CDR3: CASSPWGSGLYNEQFF. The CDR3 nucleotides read TGTGCCAGCAGCCCCTGGGGTAGCGGACTATACAATGAGCAGTTCTTC.